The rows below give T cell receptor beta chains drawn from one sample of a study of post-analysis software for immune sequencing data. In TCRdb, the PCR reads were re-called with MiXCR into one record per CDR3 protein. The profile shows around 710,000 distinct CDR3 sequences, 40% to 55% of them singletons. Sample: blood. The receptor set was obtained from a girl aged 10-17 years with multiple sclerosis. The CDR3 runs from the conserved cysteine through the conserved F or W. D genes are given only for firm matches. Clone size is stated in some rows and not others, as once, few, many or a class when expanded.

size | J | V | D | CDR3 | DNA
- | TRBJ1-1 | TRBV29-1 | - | CSVEVGAGTEAFF | TGCAGCGTTGAGGTAGGGGCCGGGACTGAAGCTTTCTTT
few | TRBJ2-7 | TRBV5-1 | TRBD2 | CASSPPGLAHEQYF | TGCGCCAGCAGCCCACCGGGACTAGCTCACGAGCAGTACTTC
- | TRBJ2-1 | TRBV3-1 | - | CASRGTYNGQFF | TGTGCCAGCAGGGGGACTTACAATGGGCAGTTCTTC
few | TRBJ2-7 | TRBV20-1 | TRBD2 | CSALAGPTYEQYF | TGCAGTGCCCTAGCGGGGCCTACCTACGAGCAGTACTTC
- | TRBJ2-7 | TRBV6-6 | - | CASSYAGADYEQYF | TGTGCCAGCAGTTACGCCGGGGCAGACTACGAGCAGTACTTC
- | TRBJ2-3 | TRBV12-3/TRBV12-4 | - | CASSRNRATADTQYF | TGTGCCAGCAGTAGGAACCGGGCGACCGCAGATACGCAGTATTTT
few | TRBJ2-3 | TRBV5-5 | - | CASRVSTDTQYF | TGTGCCAGCAGGGTCAGCACAGATACGCAGTATTTT
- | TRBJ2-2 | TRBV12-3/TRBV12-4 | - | CASSLANTGELFF | TGTGCCAGCAGTTTGGCCAACACCGGGGAGCTGTTTTTT
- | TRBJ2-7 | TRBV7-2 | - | CASSFLSGSNEQYF | TGTGCCAGCAGCTTTTTATCAGGGAGCAACGAGCAGTACTTC
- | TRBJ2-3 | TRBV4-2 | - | CASSQKSESTDTQYF | TGTGCCAGCAGCCAAAAATCAGAAAGCACAGATACGCAGTATTTT
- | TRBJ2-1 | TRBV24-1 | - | CATSGRERLNEQFF | TGTGCCACCAGTGGGAGGGAGAGGCTGAATGAGCAGTTCTTC
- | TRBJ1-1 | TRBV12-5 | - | CASSMNTEAFF | TGTGCTAGCTCTATGAACACTGAAGCTTTCTTT
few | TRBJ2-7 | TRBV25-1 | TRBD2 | CASMRTSGRWHEQYF | TGTGCCAGCATGAGGACTAGCGGGAGATGGCACGAGCAGTACTTC
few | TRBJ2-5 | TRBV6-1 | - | CASSEAKETQYF | TGTGCCAGCAGTGAAGCTAAAGAGACCCAGTACTTC
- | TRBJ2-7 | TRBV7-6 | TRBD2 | CASSPRTSNEQYF | TGTGCCAGCAGCCCCCGGACTAGCAACGAGCAGTACTTC
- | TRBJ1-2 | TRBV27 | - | CASSLGGIPTRYGYTF | TGTGCCAGCAGTTTAGGAGGGATACCTACCCGATATGGCTACACCTTC
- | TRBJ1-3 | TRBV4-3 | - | CASSQEAVGAGNTIYF | TGCGCCAGCAGCCAAGAGGCGGTCGGGGCTGGAAACACCATATATTTT
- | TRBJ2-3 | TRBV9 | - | CASSVELGDTQYF | TGTGCCAGCAGCGTAGAGCTAGGAGATACGCAGTATTTT
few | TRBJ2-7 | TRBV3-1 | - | CASSQDGRGPYEQYF | TGTGCCAGCAGCCAAGATGGGCGAGGCCCCTACGAGCAGTACTTC
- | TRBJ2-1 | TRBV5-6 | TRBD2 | CASSRLGTSGSYNEQFF | TGTGCCAGCAGCAGGTTGGGGACTAGCGGGAGCTACAATGAGCAGTTCTTC
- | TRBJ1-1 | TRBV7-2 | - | CASSLGRQAPNTEAFF | TGTGCCAGCAGCTTAGGACGGCAGGCCCCGAACACTGAAGCTTTCTTT